The source of this T cell receptor beta chain is a study of blood T cell repertoires in COVID-19. CDR1 and CDR2 (germline): SGHRS, YFSETQ. The CDR3 sequence is 13 residues long. Losses at the gene ends were 4 bases for V and 7 bases for J; bases not matched to a gene: 8. Using immunoSEQ multiplex PCR, the repertoire was profiled, and TCRdb retains in-frame clones only, with some absent. The sample consists of about 190,000 clones, more than 60% of them appearing once. J is TRBJ2-7 and V is TRBV5-1; 7 bases align to TRBD2. The clonotype originates from a woman in her 50s with acute or convalescent COVID-19. Sample: peripheral blood. The CDR3 protein is CASSRGVAGEQYF. CDR3 DNA: TGCGCCAGCAGCCGGGGGGTTGCTGGGGAGCAGTACTTC. Complete variable domain (other parts from reference TRBV5-1 and TRBJ2-7): KAGVTQTPRYLIKTRGQQVTLSCSPISGHRSVSWYQQTPGQGLQFLFEYFSETQRNKGNFPGRFSGRQFSNSRSEMNVSTLELGDSALYLCASSRGVAGEQYFGPGTRLTVT.